Presented here are 14 T cell receptor beta chains from one specimen sequenced in a study of blood T cell repertoires in COVID-19. Here immunoSEQ multiplex PCR was the method, and the copy in TCRdb shows in-frame clones only, minus some. This sample has about 220,000 clones, with roughly 84% found just once. The sample consisted of peripheral blood. These receptors all come from a man aged 50 to 60 with active or convalescent COVID-19.

V gene TRBV7-9 combines with J gene TRBJ2-6; tentatively, D is TRBD2 (5 bases). V was trimmed by 2 bases and J by 4 bases, leaving 12 bases between them. The CDR3 is 16 amino acids. Germline-derived CDR1 and CDR2 are SEHNR and FQNEAQ (reference sequence). CDR3 loop: CASSLPGESGANVLTF. The CDR3 DNA is TGTGCCAGCAGCTTACCCGGGGAGAGCGGGGCCAACGTCCTGACTTTC.

This clone was seen a few times. The V call is TRBV7-6, the J call TRBJ2-1; 12 nucleotides match TRBD2. V lost 5 bases and J lost 5; bases outside the gene matches: 4. The CDR3 runs to 15 residues. CDR1 is SGHVS and CDR2 is FNYEAQ in the germline V gene. The CDR3 bases are TGTGCCAGCAGCCTAACTAGCGGGGGGAACAATGAGCAGTTCTTC. It specifies CASSLTSGGNNEQFF.

The J gene is TRBJ1-3, the V gene TRBV9, with TRBD1 as a possible D gene (5 bases). Germline CDR1 SGDLS, CDR2 YYNGEE. The CDR3 loop spans 17 amino acids. V was cut by 4 bases and J by 2 bases, with 19 bases left in between. The CDR3 reads CASSYRLGGQAGNTIYF. The DNA for the CDR3 is TGTGCCAGCAGCTACCGGCTTGGTGGACAAGCTGGAAACACCATATATTTT.

The rearrangement joins TRBV7-2 to TRBJ1-2; D gene unclear. The CDR3 contains 13 residues. V was shortened by 5 bases and J by 6 bases, with 13 bases between the two germline ends. The V gene's germline CDR1 is SGHTA and CDR2 FQGNSA. This CDR3 reads CASSPEREDGYTF. The CDR3, as DNA: TGTGCCAGCAGCCCGGAGAGGGAGGATGGCTACACCTTC.

For the CDR3, the DNA is TGTGCCAGCAGTGAAGGGAGGGCCGTACACTATGGCTACACCTTC. Encoded protein: CASSEGRAVHYGYTF. The chain combines TRBV2 with TRBJ1-2; D not resolved. This CDR3 has 15 amino acids. CDR1 and CDR2 from the germline V gene are SNHLY and FYNNEI. V lost 1 base and J lost 3, with 12 bases in between.

This chain joins TRBV28 and TRBJ2-4, with 11 bases fitting TRBD2. CDR3 size: 18 residues. Germline V gene sequence: CDR1 MDHEN, CDR2 SYDVKM. The trim removed 3 bases at V and 8 bases at J, leaving 15 bases unmatched. The CDR3 sequence: CASSFPKGLAGRGDIQYF. CDR3 sequence (DNA): TGTGCCAGCAGTTTCCCGAAAGGACTAGCGGGCCGGGGGGACATTCAGTACTTC.

The chain carries TRBV2 and TRBJ2-2; TRBD2 might be the D (6 bases). Germline assignment: CDR1 SNHLY and CDR2 FYNNEI. This CDR3 has 17 amino acids. The V end lost 7 bases, the J end lost 6 bases, and 24 bases lay between the germline ends. CDR3 sequence: CASNGGGASPGAGELFF. CDR3 DNA sequence: TGTGCCAGCAATGGGGGAGGTGCAAGCCCCGGGGCCGGGGAGCTGTTTTTT.

The chain carries TRBV7-9 and TRBJ1-3; D gene ambiguous. The CDR3 consists of 18 residues. Germline assignment: CDR1 SEHNR and CDR2 FQNEAQ (reference sequence). V was pared by 1 base and J by 0 bases, with 16 bases between. The CDR3 here is CASSLGDFGALSGNTIYF. In nucleotides, the CDR3 is TGTGCCAGCAGCTTAGGCGATTTCGGAGCCCTCTCTGGAAACACCATATATTTT.

The J gene is TRBJ2-1, the V gene TRBV18; possibly TRBD1 for D (6 bases). Germline assignment: CDR1 KGHSH and CDR2 LQKENI. The CDR3 is 17 amino acids. Trimming took off 2 bases at V and 6 bases at J, with 20 bases between the two ends. The CDR3 sequence is CASSPVGVRGGGNEQFF. The CDR3 DNA follows: TGTGCCAGCTCACCAGTCGGGGTTCGTGGGGGCGGCAATGAGCAGTTCTTC.

This clone occurred once. CDR3 in DNA: TGTGCCAGCAGTCCAGTCGGAAAAGCGGGGGGGCCGGGACGTTACAATGAGCAGTTCTTC. This translates into CASSPVGKAGGPGRYNEQFF. The chain is built from TRBV6-6 and TRBJ2-1; 10 nucleotides match TRBD2. The germline CDR1 and CDR2 sequences are MNHNY and SVGAGI (reference sequence). The CDR3 covers 20 residues. J lost 4 bases, V lost 5 bases, and 20 bases had no gene match.

The chain carries TRBV5-1 and TRBJ2-3, with TRBD1 matching over 9 bases. Trimming at V came to 3 bases and at J to 0 bases, leaving 11 bases not matched to a gene. Germline V gene sequence: CDR1 SGHRS, CDR2 YFSETQ. The CDR3 is made up of 18 amino acids. The CDR3 DNA reads as TGCGCCAGCAGCTACGGACAGGGGTCATACTCTAGCACAGATACGCAGTATTTT. Translated, it gives CASSYGQGSYSSTDTQYF. Complete variable domain (other parts from reference TRBV5-1 and TRBJ2-3): KAGVTQTPRYLIKTRGQQVTLSCSPISGHRSVSWYQQTPGQGLQFLFEYFSETQRNKGNFPGRFSGRQFSNSRSEMNVSTLELGDSALYLCASSYGQGSYSSTDTQYFGPGTRLTVL.

This chain joins TRBV10-3 and TRBJ1-2; 11 bases agree with TRBD1. This CDR3 spans 14 amino acids. The V gene end was trimmed by 6 bases and the J gene end by 8 bases; junction bases not matched to a gene: 8. Germline V gene sequence: CDR1 ENHRY, CDR2 SYGVKD. CDR3 amino acids: CAISGTGGIWGYTF. DNA of the CDR3: TGTGCCATCAGCGGGACAGGGGGGATATGGGGCTACACCTTC.

The chain recombines TRBV2 with TRBJ2-1; D might be TRBD1 (5 bases). This CDR3 region has 16 residues. V was trimmed by 0 bases and J by 3 bases, leaving 12 bases between them. The germline V gene encodes CDR1 SNHLY and CDR2 FYNNEI. The CDR3 region is CASSEALFRGYNEQFF. The CDR3 region has the DNA TGTGCCAGCAGTGAAGCGCTATTTAGGGGCTACAATGAGCAGTTCTTC.

This chain connects TRBV5-5 to TRBJ1-4; D perhaps matches TRBD1 (5 bases). Germline V gives CDR1 SGHKS, CDR2 YYEKEE (reference sequence). This CDR3 comprises 14 residues. V was clipped by 5 bases and J by 4 bases, with 12 bases between them. The CDR3 coding sequence is TGTGCCAGCAGGGGGGAGGGATATAATGAAAAACTGTTTTTT. This encodes CASRGEGYNEKLFF.